The 2 T cell receptor beta chains listed next were all sequenced from one sample in a study of blood T cell repertoires in COVID-19. The method was immunoSEQ multiplex PCR; TCRdb's version includes in-frame clones alone and lacks a portion of them. Of some 47,000 clones listed, around 90% are singletons. Sequenced input: peripheral blood. The receptors originated from a woman older than 75 in a cohort sampled during active or convalescent COVID-19.

The chain recombines TRBV10-3 with TRBJ1-4; 9 nucleotides agree with TRBD1. This CDR3 region has 17 residues. The trim removed 4 bases at V and 1 base at J, leaving 7 bases unmatched. Germline-derived CDR1 and CDR2 are ENHRY and SYGVKD. The CDR3: CAISASPGQGTNEKLFF. Here the CDR3 DNA reads TGTGCCATCAGTGCCTCGCCGGGACAGGGAACTAATGAAAAACTGTTTTTT.

The chain employs TRBV10-3 and TRBJ2-4, with 7 bases identical to TRBD1. Germline CDR1 reads ENHRY; CDR2 reads SYGVKD. CDR3 size: 19 residues. V was pared by 2 bases and J by 0 bases, with 13 bases of the junction left unmatched. In nucleotides, the CDR3 is TGTGCCATCAGTGAGAGACAGGGATCTTCGGGGTTAGCCAAAAACATTCAGTACTTC. Translated: CAISERQGSSGLAKNIQYF.